These T cell receptor beta chains were read from a single sample in a study of T cell responses to AZD1222 COVID-19 vaccine. The data were produced by immunoSEQ multiplex PCR, yet TCRdb's version contains in-frame clones alone and is incomplete. The table lists over 95,000 clones, 80% to 95% of them singletons. The sample in question was peripheral blood, obtained on day 0 of AZD1222 vaccination. All receptors come from an adult in good health. CDR3s include the opening cysteine and the closing phenylalanine or tryptophan. The order of the fields is V gene, D gene, clone size, J gene, CDR3 protein, CDR3 DNA. The D gene is left open where the match is weak. Part of the rows lack a size; the others show once, few, many or a class for expanded clones.

TRBV7-2	-	-	TRBJ2-7	CASSLAGIGATYEQYF	TGTGCCAGCAGCTTAGCGGGAATAGGAGCTACCTACGAGCAGTACTTC
TRBV13	-	-	TRBJ2-3	CASPGPPGDTQYF	TGTGCCAGCCCCGGCCCCCCCGGGGATACGCAGTATTTT
TRBV9	TRBD1	-	TRBJ1-4	CASSLQGRTNEKLFF	TGTGCCAGCAGCCTACAGGGGCGAACTAATGAAAAACTGTTTTTT
TRBV30	-	-	TRBJ2-7	CAWTRITGRVRLSSYEQYF	TGTGCCTGGACCAGAATCACGGGTCGAGTCCGTTTAAGCTCCTACGAGCAGTACTTC
TRBV5-5	-	-	TRBJ1-2	CASSPDLGRLLYGYTF	TGTGCCAGCAGCCCCGACTTGGGAAGGTTACTCTATGGCTACACCTTC
TRBV9	TRBD1	-	TRBJ1-1	CASSSRTGATEGAFF	TGTGCCAGCAGCTCGCGGACAGGGGCAACAGAGGGAGCTTTCTTT
TRBV3-1/TRBV3-2	TRBD1	-	TRBJ1-4	CASSHLGQVVFF	TGTGCCAGCAGCCACCTGGGACAGGTTGTGTTTTTT
TRBV5-1	-	-	TRBJ1-5	CASRSTDSNQPQHF	TGCGCCAGCCGATCGACGGATAGCAATCAGCCCCAGCATTTT
TRBV5-1	-	-	TRBJ1-1	CASSPPLNMNTEAFF	TGCGCCAGCAGCCCGCCCCTAAACATGAACACTGAAGCTTTCTTT
TRBV10-3	TRBD1	-	TRBJ1-2	CAISDFTGGDGGYTF	TGTGCCATCAGTGACTTTACAGGGGGAGATGGTGGCTACACCTTC
TRBV14	TRBD1	-	TRBJ1-2	CASSQDGGQSNYGYTF	TGTGCCAGCAGCCAAGATGGGGGACAGAGTAACTATGGCTACACCTTC
TRBV19	-	-	TRBJ1-5	CASRIRDQPQHF	TGTGCCAGTAGAATCAGGGATCAGCCCCAGCATTTT
TRBV7-9	-	-	TRBJ1-1	CASPQTGLNTEAFF	TGTGCCAGCCCACAAACTGGACTGAACACTGAAGCTTTCTTT
TRBV19	-	-	TRBJ1-3	CASSMSRVSKGNTIYF	TGTGCCAGTAGTATGAGCAGGGTGTCGAAGGGAAACACCATATATTTT
TRBV6-1	-	-	TRBJ2-7	CASSESRVASGGQYF	TGTGCCAGCAGTGAAAGTCGGGTAGCAAGTGGAGGGCAGTACTTC
TRBV30	TRBD1	few	TRBJ1-1	CAWRGTGGTEAFF	TGTGCCTGGAGGGGGACAGGGGGGACTGAAGCTTTCTTT
TRBV7-9	-	few	TRBJ1-4	CASSYSLTATNEKLFF	TGTGCCAGCAGCTACAGTTTGACGGCAACTAATGAAAAACTGTTTTTT
TRBV6-1	-	-	TRBJ2-7	CASSEEGGTGSYEQYF	TGTGCCAGCAGTGAAGAGGGGGGGACGGGCTCCTACGAGCAGTACTTC
TRBV6-5	-	-	TRBJ2-1	CASSLGFSYNEQFF	TGTGCCAGCAGCCTCGGGTTTTCCTACAATGAGCAGTTCTTC
TRBV12-3/TRBV12-4	-	-	TRBJ1-1	CASTRGRNTEAFF	TGTGCCAGCACCCGGGGGCGGAACACTGAAGCTTTCTTT
TRBV12-3/TRBV12-4	TRBD1	-	TRBJ1-1	CASSQDRGTEAFF	TGTGCCAGCAGCCAGGACAGGGGCACTGAAGCTTTCTTT
TRBV5-1	-	-	TRBJ1-1	CASSFTGLDTEAFF	TGCGCCAGCAGCTTTACGGGGCTGGACACTGAAGCTTTCTTT
TRBV28	TRBD1	-	TRBJ2-7	CASGEPGQGSYEQYF	TGTGCCAGCGGAGAACCGGGACAGGGGTCCTACGAGCAGTACTTC
TRBV11-2	TRBD1	-	TRBJ2-7	CASSRDREYEQYF	TGTGCCAGCAGTCGGGACAGGGAATACGAGCAGTACTTC
TRBV9	TRBD1	-	TRBJ1-3	CASSVGQGENTIYF	TGTGCCAGCAGCGTAGGACAGGGAGAGAACACCATATATTTT
TRBV6-5	TRBD1	-	TRBJ1-3	CASRDRVDTIYF	TGTGCCAGCCGGGACAGGGTAGACACCATATATTTT
TRBV4-1	-	-	TRBJ2-1	CASSYSYNEQFF	TGCGCCAGCAGCTATAGTTACAATGAGCAGTTCTTC
TRBV4-2	TRBD1	-	TRBJ2-7	CASSQDRDSYEQYF	TGTGCCAGCAGCCAAGATAGGGACAGCTACGAGCAGTACTTC
TRBV5-4	-	-	TRBJ1-6	CASSEPGRDNSPLHF	TGTGCCAGCAGCGAACCGGGACGGGACAATTCACCCCTCCACTTT
TRBV15	-	-	TRBJ1-6	CATSSGAPGAISPLHF	TGTGCCACCAGCAGTGGGGCCCCAGGGGCCATTTCACCCCTCCACTTT
TRBV7-9	-	medium-sized	TRBJ2-7	CASSLVGYEQYF	TGTGCCAGCAGCTTAGTTGGGTACGAGCAGTACTTC
TRBV7-9	-	-	TRBJ2-7	CASSASRDGRDEQYF	TGTGCCAGCAGCGCATCCCGGGACGGCCGCGACGAGCAGTACTTC
TRBV4-1	-	-	TRBJ1-3	CASSPAGNTIYF	TGCGCCAGCAGTCCTGCCGGAAACACCATATATTTT
TRBV7-9	-	-	TRBJ1-2	CASSLVAGDYGYTF	TGTGCCAGCAGCTTAGTCGCAGGGGACTATGGCTACACCTTC
TRBV7-9	-	-	TRBJ2-6	CASSLLVNSGANVLTF	TGTGCCAGCAGCTTGCTCGTGAACTCTGGGGCCAACGTCCTGACTTTC
TRBV3-1/TRBV3-2	-	-	TRBJ1-6	CASSQDAGYNSPLHF	TGTGCCAGCAGCCAAGATGCAGGATATAATTCACCCCTCCACTTT
TRBV5-4	TRBD1	once	TRBJ1-6	CASSEGQGSPLHF	TGTGCCAGCAGCGAGGGACAGGGATCACCCCTCCACTTT
TRBV3-1/TRBV3-2	-	-	TRBJ1-2	CASSQKQGRDGYTF	TGTGCCAGCAGCCAAAAACAGGGCCGTGACGGCTACACCTTC
TRBV7-8	TRBD1	-	TRBJ1-2	CASSLGQGVGGYTF	TGTGCCAGCAGCTTAGGACAGGGGGTCGGAGGCTACACCTTC
TRBV7-3	-	-	TRBJ2-2	CASSFSVGELFF	TGTGCCAGCAGCTTTTCCGTCGGGGAGCTGTTTTTT
TRBV12-5	-	-	TRBJ2-1	CASGPGSPEQFF	TGTGCTAGTGGCCCAGGCTCGCCTGAGCAGTTCTTC
TRBV5-8	-	-	TRBJ2-7	CASSLARASYEQYF	TGTGCCAGCAGCTTGGCCAGGGCGTCCTACGAGCAGTACTTC
TRBV6-5	-	once	TRBJ1-2	CASSSQTEPYGYTF	TGTGCCAGCAGTTCCCAGACAGAACCCTATGGCTACACCTTC
TRBV4-1	TRBD1	-	TRBJ1-2	CASSQAPGTGYGYTF	TGCGCCAGCAGCCAAGCCCCCGGGACAGGCTATGGCTACACCTTC
TRBV2	-	-	TRBJ2-2	CASKGTTSNTGELFF	TGTGCCAGCAAAGGGACGACCTCCAACACCGGGGAGCTGTTTTTT
TRBV27	-	-	TRBJ2-6	CASSEVGGANVLTF	TGTGCCAGCAGCGAAGTTGGGGGTGCCAACGTCCTGACTTTC
TRBV27	-	-	TRBJ1-1	CASSFQNRAGLRRGTEAFF	TGTGCCAGCAGTTTCCAGAACAGGGCGGGTTTACGAAGAGGCACTGAAGCTTTCTTT
TRBV6-5	TRBD1	few	TRBJ1-1	CASSRGDRVNTEAFF	TGTGCCAGCAGCCGGGGAGACAGGGTTAACACTGAAGCTTTCTTT
TRBV7-9	TRBD1	-	TRBJ1-5	CASSTTGSGNQPQHF	TGTGCCAGCAGCACGACAGGGAGTGGCAATCAGCCCCAGCATTTT
TRBV28	-	-	TRBJ1-2	CASTLPGQANYGYTF	TGTGCCAGCACCCTTCCGGGGCAGGCTAACTATGGCTACACCTTC
TRBV18	-	-	TRBJ2-2	CASSSGGVNTGELFF	TGTGCCAGCTCCTCGGGGGGCGTGAACACCGGGGAGCTGTTTTTT
TRBV5-6	TRBD1	-	TRBJ1-6	CASSQIGTDNSPLHF	TGTGCCAGCAGCCAGATCGGGACAGACAATTCACCCCTCCACTTT
TRBV29-1	-	-	TRBJ2-7	CSAVVDRNIYEQYF	TGCAGCGCCGTAGTGGACAGAAACATCTACGAGCAGTACTTC
TRBV7-9	TRBD1	few	TRBJ1-5	CASSPGQGVYQPQHF	TGTGCCAGCAGCCCGGGACAGGGAGTATATCAGCCCCAGCATTTT
TRBV4-1	-	-	TRBJ2-7	CASSQVTGYYEQYF	TGCGCCAGCAGCCAAGTGACAGGATACTACGAGCAGTACTTC
TRBV25-1	-	-	TRBJ2-7	CASGVSYEQYF	TGTGCCAGCGGGGTCTCCTACGAGCAGTACTTC
TRBV4-1	-	-	TRBJ2-5	CASSQDKRDYQETQYF	TGCGCCAGCAGCCAAGATAAGAGAGATTACCAAGAGACCCAGTACTTC
TRBV30	-	-	TRBJ2-3	CAWTPGLGQYF	TGTGCCTGGACGCCAGGTCTGGGGCAGTATTTT
TRBV4-1	-	-	TRBJ1-1	CASSQDVGETTEAFF	TGCGCCAGCAGCCAAGATGTCGGGGAAACGACTGAAGCTTTCTTT